This T cell receptor (beta chain) is from a study of blood T cell repertoires in COVID-19 (dated by TCRdb to about 2020). Looking at the study overall: The collaborator samples originated in the United States, Italy and Spain and spanned the acute and convalescent phases of COVID-19. The material from the prospective study consisted of cDNA or gDNA derived from T cells, B-cell-depleted T cells, or PBMCs. Samples came from the ongoing ImmuneRACE study (first 160 participants) plus 1,254 subjects from 6 global collaborators. A de-identified subject ID, COVID-19 status, age in years and sex were almost always included in the sample metadata. Where HLA class I and class II types were available, the types were taken from metadata supplied by the sample provider, not from assay-based typing. The repertoires were made available in a free public database intended to serve as a resource for research on the immune response to SARS-CoV-2. The dataset comprised deeply sampled blood TCRbeta repertoires from subjects exposed to, actively infected with, or recovered from COVID-19. Overall results and qualifications from the work: The quantity of clinical and demographic metadata differed by source and by participant and was supplied without curation.

Samples from volunteer blood donors who had recovered from COVID-19 were contributed by a second Seattle source. Collaborating institutions collected whole blood in K2EDTA tubes following their own protocols. For TCRbeta analysis, collaborators shipped samples as frozen whole blood, isolated PBMCs, or DNA extracted from either of those sample types. With respect to this clone: Its antigen is still unknown. Base qualities were left out, and no much larger clone turns up one base away.

Looking up the germline V gene yields CDR1 MDHEN and CDR2 SYDVKM. Trimming removed 6 bases from V and 4 bases from J, leaving 16 bases between the germline ends. The CDR3 numbers 15 residues from cysteine through phenylalanine. The kept DNA is CDR3 alone, 45 bases in frame from the first base. TCRbeta CDR3 regions were amplified from genomic DNA by means of the immunoSEQ Assay, a bias-controlled multiplex PCR. The source study handled its data this way. The number of nucleated cells in each sample was estimated by amplification of reference gene primers within the assay. To quantify the absolute abundance of each unique TCRbeta CDR3 rearrangement, sequence reads were collapsed and filtered. For each sample, productive Simpson clonality was calculated as the square root of Simpson's diversity index across productive rearrangements. TCRdb provides this immuneACCESS table in a form limited to in-frame rearrangements. Some clones are lacking; in checked studies, under half of them reflect an unresolved V gene, and why the rest are absent is not known. V and J calls and clone size are as listed in that table; D and trimming were resolved from the DNA. The table for this sample lists 250,000 or so clones; 84% of them were counted only once. Jointly, the top ten make up approximately 1.5% of the sample.

Here the chain combines TRBV28 and TRBJ1-3; TRBD1 could be the D gene, as 5 bases match. The clonotype comes from a woman in her forties who had recovered from COVID-19. Sequenced sample: peripheral blood. The CDR3 in this case is CASRKDKLIGNTIYF. The DNA sequence is TGTGCCAGCAGAAAGGACAAACTCATCGGAAACACCATATATTTT.